A selection of T cell receptor beta chains follows, all from one sample in a study of T cell clones after liver transplantation. These receptors are not linked to any known antigen. The data were produced by immunoSEQ multiplex PCR, yet TCRdb's version contains in-frame clones alone and is incomplete. The data contain thousands of clones, about 30% of them singletons. The specimen was CD4+ T cells from cultured PBMCs. Receptors were obtained from a human patient who received a liver transplant. Certain T cells may be donor cells from the graft. The CDR3 runs from the conserved cysteine through the conserved F or W. The order of the fields is V gene, D gene, J gene, clone size, CDR3 DNA, CDR3 protein. A D gene is named only where the DNA matches it firmly. Rows may omit the clone size; those that give it use once, few, many or a size class.

TRBV6-5	-	TRBJ1-2	few	TGTGCCAGCAGTTACCTGGGCCTGGGCTACACCTTC	CASSYLGLGYTF
TRBV28	-	TRBJ1-5	few	TGTGCCAGCAGTTTAGAGGGCCCCGGTCGCGGTCAGCCCCAGCATTTT	CASSLEGPGRGQPQHF
TRBV12-2	-	TRBJ2-5	medium-sized	TGTGCAAGTCGCCCCCTTGAGACCCAGTACTTC	CASRPLETQYF
TRBV6-9	TRBD1	TRBJ2-7	-	TGTGCCAGCAGTTCGGGACAGGGGCCCACCGAGCAGTACTTC	CASSSGQGPTEQYF
TRBV5-5	TRBD1	TRBJ2-7	few	TGTGCCAGCAGCCCACTCGGGACAGGGCGCTACGAGCAGTACTTC	CASSPLGTGRYEQYF
TRBV11-1	TRBD2	TRBJ2-1	few	TGTGCCAGCAGGGCAAGTCGACTAGCGCTACATGAGCAGTTCTTC	CASRASRLALHEQFF
TRBV18	-	TRBJ1-1	-	TGTGCCAGCTCACCAACGGGGTGGGATACTGAAGCTTTCTTT	CASSPTGWDTEAFF
TRBV7-6	-	TRBJ2-5	-	TGTGCCAGCAGCTTAGCCGGAGAGACCCAGTACTTC	CASSLAGETQYF
TRBV7-3	-	TRBJ2-1	-	TGTGCCAGCAGCTGGCAGCAATACAATGAGCAGTTCTTC	CASSWQQYNEQFF
TRBV7-2	-	TRBJ2-7	-	TGTGCCAGCAGCTTGAGACGCGGCCCACAGTACTTC	CASSLRRGPQYF
TRBV4-2	-	TRBJ1-5	few	TGTGCCAGCAGCCAGGCGGCGGACGGGGTCCAGCCCCAGCATTTT	CASSQAADGVQPQHF
TRBV6-6	-	TRBJ1-2	-	TGTGCCAGCAGCAAAAGTACAGCTGGAGGCTACACCTTC	CASSKSTAGGYTF
TRBV11-2	-	TRBJ2-6	few	TGTGCCAGCGGCGTGGGGGCCGGGGCCAACGTCCTGACTTTC	CASGVGAGANVLTF
TRBV2	-	TRBJ1-5	-	TGTGCCAGCAGTGAACAGCAGTATAGCAATCAGCCCCAGCATTTT	CASSEQQYSNQPQHF
TRBV28	TRBD2	TRBJ2-7	few	TGTGCCAGCAGCTCCCCCGGGAGGTCCTACGAGCAGTACTTC	CASSSPGRSYEQYF
TRBV7-9	-	TRBJ1-3	medium-sized	TGTGCCAGCAGCGTGTCTGGAAACACCATATATTTT	CASSVSGNTIYF
TRBV29-1	-	TRBJ2-2	few	TGCAGCGGTGAACGTCGAGGAGCCGGGGAGCTGTTTTTT	CSGERRGAGELFF
TRBV7-9	-	TRBJ2-7	few	TGTGCCAGCAGCCCCGGCCCCCCTGGGGAGCAGTACTTC	CASSPGPPGEQYF
TRBV5-1	-	TRBJ1-2	-	TGCGCCAGCAGCTCCGGAGGGGCTACTAACTATGGCTACACCTTC	CASSSGGATNYGYTF
TRBV5-4	TRBD1	TRBJ2-7	-	TGTGCCAGCAGGCGGACCGGGACAGGGCCTTCCTACGAGCAGTACTTC	CASRRTGTGPSYEQYF
TRBV11-3	TRBD1	TRBJ2-4	-	TGTGCCAGCAGCCCTAGACAGGGGATAGCCAAAAACATTCAGTACTTC	CASSPRQGIAKNIQYF
TRBV6-1	-	TRBJ1-1	-	TGTGCCAGGGTTTTGACTGAAGCTTTCTTT	CARVLTEAFF
TRBV28	TRBD1	TRBJ1-2	medium-sized	TGTGCCAGCAGTTTAGAGGGACAGGGGAAAAGGGGCTACACCTTC	CASSLEGQGKRGYTF
TRBV4-2	-	TRBJ1-4	-	TGTGCCAGCAGCCAAGGGCCTAATGAAAAACTGTTTTTT	CASSQGPNEKLFF
TRBV7-9	-	TRBJ2-3	medium-sized	TGTGCCAGCAGCCGCCGGTCGGGCAGGAGACGCACAGATACGCAGTATTTT	CASSRRSGRRRTDTQYF
TRBV6-6	TRBD1	TRBJ1-2	-	TGTGCCAGCAGCCTAACCCAGGACAGGCGGTACACCTTC	CASSLTQDRRYTF
TRBV6-1	-	TRBJ1-6	-	TGTGCCAGCAGTGGTACAGGTTCTTCCCTCCACTTT	CASSGTGSSLHF
TRBV14	-	TRBJ2-7	medium-sized	TGTGCCAGCAGCCAAGATCACAGGTATAACGAGCAGTACTTC	CASSQDHRYNEQYF
TRBV9	-	TRBJ1-2	-	TGTGCCAGCGAACATAAGTACTCAAAAACGACCTATGGCTACACCTTC	CASEHKYSKTTYGYTF
TRBV7-2	-	TRBJ2-2	-	TGTGCCAGCATTGACCGGGCCGGGGCCGCCGGGGAGCTGTTTTTT	CASIDRAGAAGELFF
TRBV7-9	-	TRBJ1-1	few	TGTGCCAGCAGCTCCCAGGAGCAAGCTTTCTTT	CASSSQEQAFF
TRBV7-8	TRBD1	TRBJ1-6	-	TGTGCCAGCAGTCCGGGACAGAGGAATTCACCCCTCCACTTT	CASSPGQRNSPLHF